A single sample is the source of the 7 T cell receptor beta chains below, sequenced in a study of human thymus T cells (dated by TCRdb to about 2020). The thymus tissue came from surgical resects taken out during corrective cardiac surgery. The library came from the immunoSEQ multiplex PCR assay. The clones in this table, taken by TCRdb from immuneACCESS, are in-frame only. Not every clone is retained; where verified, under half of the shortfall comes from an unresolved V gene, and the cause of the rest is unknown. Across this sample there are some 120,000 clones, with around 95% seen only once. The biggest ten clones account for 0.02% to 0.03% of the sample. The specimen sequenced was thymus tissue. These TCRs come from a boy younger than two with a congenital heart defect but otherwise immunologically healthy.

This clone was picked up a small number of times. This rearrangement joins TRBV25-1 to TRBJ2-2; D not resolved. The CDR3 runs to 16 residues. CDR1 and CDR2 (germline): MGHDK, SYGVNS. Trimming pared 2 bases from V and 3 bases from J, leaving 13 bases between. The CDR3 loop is CASSERGYPYTGELFF. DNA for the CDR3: TGTGCCAGCAGTGAAAGAGGTTACCCTTACACCGGGGAGCTGTTTTTT.

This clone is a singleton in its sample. CDR3 amino acids: CASSLWGPNEQYF. CDR3 in DNA: TGCGCCAGCAGCTTGTGGGGTCCCAACGAGCAGTACTTC. V and J are TRBV5-1 and TRBJ2-7; D gene ambiguous. The CDR3 runs 13 residues. V was pared by 1 base and J by 5 bases, with 10 bases between. The germline V gene encodes CDR1 SGHRS and CDR2 YFSETQ.

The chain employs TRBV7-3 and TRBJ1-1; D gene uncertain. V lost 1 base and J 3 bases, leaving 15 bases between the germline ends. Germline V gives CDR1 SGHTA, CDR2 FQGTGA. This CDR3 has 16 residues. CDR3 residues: CASSLNGEGLDTEAFF. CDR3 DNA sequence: TGTGCCAGCAGCTTAAATGGGGAGGGTCTGGACACTGAAGCTTTCTTT.

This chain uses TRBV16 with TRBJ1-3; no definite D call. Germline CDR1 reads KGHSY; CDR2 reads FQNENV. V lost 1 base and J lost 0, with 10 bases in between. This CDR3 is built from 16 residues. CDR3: CASSQFPRGSGNTIYF. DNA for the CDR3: TGTGCCAGCAGCCAATTCCCACGGGGCTCTGGAAACACCATATATTTT.

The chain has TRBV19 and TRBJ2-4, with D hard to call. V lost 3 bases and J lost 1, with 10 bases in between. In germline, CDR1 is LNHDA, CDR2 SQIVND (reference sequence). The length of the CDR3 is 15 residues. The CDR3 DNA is TGTGCCAGTAGTATTTTCAGGAGTGCCAAAAACATTCAGTACTTC. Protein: CASSIFRSAKNIQYF. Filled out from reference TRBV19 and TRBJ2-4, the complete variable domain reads DGGITQSPKYLFRKEGQNVTLSCEQNLNHDAMYWYRQDPGQGLRLIYYSQIVNDFQKGDIAEGYSVSREKKESFPLTVTSAQKNPTAFYLCASSIFRSAKNIQYFGAGTRLSVL.

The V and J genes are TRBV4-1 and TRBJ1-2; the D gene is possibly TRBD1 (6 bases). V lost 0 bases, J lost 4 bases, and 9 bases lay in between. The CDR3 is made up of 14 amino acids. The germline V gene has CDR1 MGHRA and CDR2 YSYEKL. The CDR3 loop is CASSQDTGSYGYTF. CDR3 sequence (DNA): TGCGCCAGCAGCCAAGATACAGGGTCCTATGGCTACACCTTC.

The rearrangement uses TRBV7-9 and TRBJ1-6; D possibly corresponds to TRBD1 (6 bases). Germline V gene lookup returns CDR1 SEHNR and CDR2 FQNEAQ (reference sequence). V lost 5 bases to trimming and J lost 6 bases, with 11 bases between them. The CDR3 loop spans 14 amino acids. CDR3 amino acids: CASSPGDGNSPLHF. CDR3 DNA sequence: TGTGCCAGCAGCCCAGGGGATGGTAATTCACCCCTCCACTTT.